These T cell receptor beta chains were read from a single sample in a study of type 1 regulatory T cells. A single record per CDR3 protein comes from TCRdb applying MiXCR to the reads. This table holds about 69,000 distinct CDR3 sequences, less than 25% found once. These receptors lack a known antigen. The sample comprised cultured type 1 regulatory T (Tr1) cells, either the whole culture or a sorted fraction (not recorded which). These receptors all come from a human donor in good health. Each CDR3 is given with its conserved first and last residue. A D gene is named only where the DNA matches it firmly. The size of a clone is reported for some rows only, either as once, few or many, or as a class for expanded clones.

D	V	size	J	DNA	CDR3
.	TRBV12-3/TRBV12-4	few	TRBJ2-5	TGTGCCAGCAGTCTGGTAGTTCAAGAGACCCAGTACTTC	CASSLVVQETQYF
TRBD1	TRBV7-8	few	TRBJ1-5	TGTGCCAGCAGCTTAGCGTACAGGGGAGATCAGCCCCAGCATTTT	CASSLAYRGDQPQHF
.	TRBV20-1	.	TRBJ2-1	TGCAGTGCTAGAGATCTGTTAACCTCTCGAAACTACAATGAGCAGTTCTTC	CSARDLLTSRNYNEQFF
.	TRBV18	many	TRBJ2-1	TGTGCCAGCTCAGGACAGACCCCACCTTACAATGAGCAGTTCTTC	CASSGQTPPYNEQFF
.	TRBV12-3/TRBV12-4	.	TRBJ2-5	TGTGCCAGCAGTTTAGTCTTGGGGACCCAGTACTTC	CASSLVLGTQYF
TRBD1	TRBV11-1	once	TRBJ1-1	TGTGCCAGCAGCACACAGGGGGGCACTGAAACTTTCTTT	CASSTQGGTETFF
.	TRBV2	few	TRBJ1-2	TGTGCCAGCAGAGTGGACCTCTCCCGCGACTATGGCTACACCTTC	CASRVDLSRDYGYTF
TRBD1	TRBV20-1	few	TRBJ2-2	TGCAGTGCTTACAGGGGGGCGAACACCGGGGAGCTGTTTTTT	CSAYRGANTGELFF
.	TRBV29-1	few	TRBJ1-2	TGCAGCGTGGGACCGGGGTCTGGCGGCTACACCTTC	CSVGPGSGGYTF
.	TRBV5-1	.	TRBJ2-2	TGCGCCAGCAGCCCATGGGACCCTAAGGCTGGGGAGCTGTTTTTT	CASSPWDPKAGELFF
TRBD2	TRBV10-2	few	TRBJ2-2	TGCGCCAGCAGGCTAGCGGGACCCACCGGGGAGCTGTTTTTT	CASRLAGPTGELFF
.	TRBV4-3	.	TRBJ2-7	TGTGCCAGCAGTGAGGATAGGACACAACTTTACGAGCAGTACTTC	CASSEDRTQLYEQYF
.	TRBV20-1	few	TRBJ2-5	TGCAGTGCTAGATTTTACGGGGCCCAAGAGACCCAGTACTTC	CSARFYGAQETQYF
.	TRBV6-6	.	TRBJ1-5	TGTGCCAGCCGCACAGGGAATCAGTCCCAGCATTTT	CASRTGNQSQHF
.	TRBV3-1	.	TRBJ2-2	TGTGCCAGCAGTTTCAGTCCCGGGGAGCTGTTTTTT	CASSFSPGELFF
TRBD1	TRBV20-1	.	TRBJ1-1	TGCAGTGCTAGCCCCTTTGACAGGGCGAACACTGAAGCTTTCTTT	CSASPFDRANTEAFF
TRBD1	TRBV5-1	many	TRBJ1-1	TGCGCCAGCAGTATTACGGGACAGCCCATGAACACTGAAGCTTTCTTT	CASSITGQPMNTEAFF
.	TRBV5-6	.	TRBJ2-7	TGCGCCAGCAGCTTGGGGACGGGGATCTCCTACGAGCAGTACTTC	CASSLGTGISYEQYF
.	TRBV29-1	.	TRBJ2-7	TGCAGCGTTATGAAGGAAAGCTACGAGCAGTACTTC	CSVMKESYEQYF
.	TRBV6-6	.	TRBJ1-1	TGTGCCAGCAGTCCAATAGGGGCGACGAACACTGAAGCTTTCTTT	CASSPIGATNTEAFF
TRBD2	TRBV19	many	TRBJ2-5	TGTGCCAGTAGTATCCGGCGGGAGAGCGAGACCCAGTACTTC	CASSIRRESETQYF
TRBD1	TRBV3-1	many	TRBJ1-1	TGTGCCAGCAGCCCCCAACAGGGGAGGGCTGAAGCTTTCTTT	CASSPQQGRAEAFF
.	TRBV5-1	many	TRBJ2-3	TGCGCCAGCAGCTTGGCGTGGCCCAGCACAGATACGCAGTATTTT	CASSLAWPSTDTQYF
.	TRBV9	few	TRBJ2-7	TGTGCCAGCAGCGTAGATGGGGCAGGGACCTACGAGCAGTACTTC	CASSVDGAGTYEQYF
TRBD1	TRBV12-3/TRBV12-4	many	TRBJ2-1	TGTGCCAGCAGTTTGGGACAGGGAAACAACAATGAGCAGTTCTTC	CASSLGQGNNNEQFF
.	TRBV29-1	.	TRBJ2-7	TGCAGCGTTGACTCCGGGAGCTCCTACGAGCAGTACTTC	CSVDSGSSYEQYF
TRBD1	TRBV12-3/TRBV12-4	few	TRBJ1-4	TGTGCCAGCAGTACACAGGGGGCGATAGTGGAAAAACTGTTTTTT	CASSTQGAIVEKLFF
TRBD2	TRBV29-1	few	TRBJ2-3	TGCAGCGTGGGCGGGAGGGACACAGATACGCAGTATTTT	CSVGGRDTDTQYF
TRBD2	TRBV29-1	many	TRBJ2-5	TGCAGCGGAGATGGACTAGCGGAGACCCAGTACTTC	CSGDGLAETQYF
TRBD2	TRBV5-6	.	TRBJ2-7	TGTGCCAGCAGCTTCTCACTAGCGGGAACCGAGCAGTACTTC	CASSFSLAGTEQYF
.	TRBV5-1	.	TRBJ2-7	TGCGCCAGCAGCTCTGGGGGGTCCCCCTACGAGCAGTACTTC	CASSSGGSPYEQYF
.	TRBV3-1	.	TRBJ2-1	TGTGCCAGCAGCCAACTCCGGCCGCCGGCTGATGAGCAGTTCTTC	CASSQLRPPADEQFF
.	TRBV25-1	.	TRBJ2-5	TGTGCCAGCAGTGAATCGAAAGGGACGGAGACCCAGTACTTC	CASSESKGTETQYF
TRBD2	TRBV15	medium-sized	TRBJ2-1	TGTGCCACCAGCAGAGGGGGGGGGAGTGCGGTCGTGAATGAGCAGTTCTTC	CATSRGGGSAVVNEQFF
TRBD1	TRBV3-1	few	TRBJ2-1	TGTGCCAGCAGCCAGGCCGGGACAGTCTACAATGAGCAGTTCTTC	CASSQAGTVYNEQFF
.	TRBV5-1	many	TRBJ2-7	TGCGCCAGCAGCTTGGGGACTGGAACCTACGAGCAGTACTTC	CASSLGTGTYEQYF
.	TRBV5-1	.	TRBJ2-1	TGCGCCAGCAGCTTGGTCAGGGGGGACAATGAGCAGTTCTTC	CASSLVRGDNEQFF
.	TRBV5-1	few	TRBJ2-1	TGCGCCAGCAGCTCCTTGACTAGTTCGACTGAGCAGTTCTTC	CASSSLTSSTEQFF
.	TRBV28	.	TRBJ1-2	TGTGCCAGCAGTCCCCAGGGCGGCTACACCTTC	CASSPQGGYTF
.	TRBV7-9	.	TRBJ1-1	TGTGCCAGCAGCGGTGGGGGCTTGGGAACTGAAGCTTTCTTT	CASSGGGLGTEAFF
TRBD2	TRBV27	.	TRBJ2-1	TGTGCCAGCAGGACCCACGGGGGAGGGAATGAGCAGTTCTTC	CASRTHGGGNEQFF
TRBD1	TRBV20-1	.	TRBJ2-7	TGCAGTGCTACCGGACAGGGTTTTAGTGGTTACTACGAGCAGTACTTC	CSATGQGFSGYYEQYF
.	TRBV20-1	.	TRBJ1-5	TGCAGTGCTAGAAACGGGGGGGGCAATCAGCCCCAGCATTTT	CSARNGGGNQPQHF
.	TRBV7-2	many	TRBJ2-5	TGTGCCAGCAGCTTACAGGGGAGTCGGCAAGAGACCCAGTACTTC	CASSLQGSRQETQYF
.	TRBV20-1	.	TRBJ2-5	TGCAGTGCTAGGATTTCAGGGGGGCAAGAGACCCAGTACTTC	CSARISGGQETQYF
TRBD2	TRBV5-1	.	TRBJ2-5	TGCGCCAGCAGACCTACCGGGACTACCAGAGAGACCCAGTACTTC	CASRPTGTTRETQYF